Presented here are 10 T cell receptor beta chains from one specimen sequenced in a study of CD8+ T cells in alopecia areata. Lesional scalp tissue (obtained by punch biopsy) and peripheral blood were collected from alopecia areata patients. Once RNA had been extracted, it was reverse transcribed into cDNA to act as the sequencing template. Profiled with immunoSEQ multiplex PCR; TCRdb holds only in-frame clones, not every one. The sample carries about 14,000 clones, roughly 55% recorded once. The material sequenced was skin, taken at week 0. Every receptor here comes from a human donor with alopecia areata.

This clone was detected only a few times. This chain connects TRBV27 to TRBJ2-1; 8 bases are shared with TRBD1. Germline V gene sequence: CDR1 MNHEY, CDR2 SMNVEV (reference sequence). The CDR3 totals 16 residues. The ends lost 4 bases at V and 2 bases at J; junction bases unmatched: 7. The CDR3 DNA is TGTGCCAGCAGTTCTCCGGACAGGGAGGCCTACAATGAGCAGTTCTTC. Amino acids: CASSSPDREAYNEQFF.

This clone was detected only a few times. This chain uses TRBV29-1 with TRBJ1-1; 9 nucleotides align to TRBD1. The CDR3 extends over 14 amino acids. Germline CDR1 and CDR2: SQVTM and ANQGSEA. V lost 3 bases and J lost 1; bases outside the gene matches: 3. This chain's CDR3 is CSVDQGQGNTEAFF. The CDR3, as DNA: TGCAGCGTTGATCAGGGACAGGGGAACACTGAAGCTTTCTTT.

This clone was observed a few times. The rearrangement joins TRBV5-1 to TRBJ1-6; TRBD1 is a possible D gene (5 bases). The CDR3 loop spans 15 amino acids. Between the trimmed V and J ends, which lost 3 bases and 6 bases, there was a span of 13 bases. Germline V gene data show CDR1 as SGHRS and CDR2 as YFSETQ. The CDR3 region is CASSYRQYANSPLHF. The CDR3 nucleotides are TGCGCCAGCAGCTACCGACAGTACGCTAATTCACCCCTCCACTTT.

V gene TRBV5-4 combines with J gene TRBJ2-3; TRBD2 might be the D (7 bases). V dropped 4 bases and J dropped 0 bases, with 15 bases sitting between them. Germline CDR1 SGHNT, CDR2 YYREEE (reference sequence). This CDR3 is built from 16 residues. CDR3 residues: CASSPWGGPSTDTQYF. The CDR3 nucleotides read TGTGCCAGCAGCCCGTGGGGGGGCCCTAGCACAGATACGCAGTATTTT.

The chain is built from TRBV4-3 and TRBJ1-6, with a possible D match to TRBD1 (6 bases). The CDR3 loop spans 18 amino acids. CDR1 is LGHNA, CDR2 YSLEER, per germline. V gave up 6 bases and J gave up 0 bases, with 18 bases separating them. The CDR3 nucleotides read TGCGCCAGCAGTCACTGGGCAGGGGAAAGCTCCTATAATTCACCCCTCCACTTT. Protein product: CASSHWAGESSYNSPLHF.

The chain uses TRBV9 and TRBJ1-2; 7 bases agree with TRBD1. The ends lost 3 bases at V and 4 bases at J; junction bases unmatched: 12. The CDR3 is 16 amino acids. CDR1 SGDLS and CDR2 YYNGEE come from the germline V gene. The chain's CDR3 is CASSAFPGQFLYGYTF. The CDR3 nucleotides read TGTGCCAGCAGCGCCTTCCCGGGACAGTTCCTCTATGGCTACACCTTC.

The chain joins TRBV28 to TRBJ2-2; the D is unclear. Germline CDR1 and CDR2: MDHEN and SYDVKM. The CDR3 consists of 13 residues. V was cut by 5 bases and J by 6 bases, with 10 bases left in between. CDR3 coding DNA: TGTGCCAGCAGTCCCTCGCGCGCCGGGGAGCTGTTTTTT. It is translated as CASSPSRAGELFF.

A remark on this clone: A far larger clone is off by one base, so a read error is likely. Other DNA sequences from this sample encode an identical CDR3 as well. The V and J genes are TRBV7-6 and TRBJ1-6, with D possibly TRBD1 on 6 matching bases. This CDR3 comprises 17 residues. From germline, CDR1 is SGHVS and CDR2 FNYEAQ. The CDR3, as DNA: TGTGCCAGCAGCTTAATCCCCGGCAGGGGCAGGCCTTCACCTCTCCACTTT. Its protein is CASSLIPGRGRPSPLHF.

This clone was observed a few times. This rearrangement joins TRBV5-1 to TRBJ1-1; D call uncertain. The V gene's germline CDR1 is SGHRS and CDR2 YFSETQ. The CDR3 loop spans 15 amino acids. The V and J ends lost 4 bases and 4 bases respectively, with 17 bases between them. The CDR3 nucleotides are TGCGCCAGCAGCCCCTCTGGAGCTCCGGGCACTGAAGCTTTCTTT. Translating it yields CASSPSGAPGTEAFF.

This clone was counted a few times. The chain joins TRBV5-1 to TRBJ1-1; a weak D match, TRBD1 (5 bases). Trimming shortened V by 7 bases and J by 3 bases, and 13 bases separated the two germline ends. The CDR3 covers 13 residues. Germline loops: CDR1 SGHRS, CDR2 YFSETQ. CDR3 DNA: TGCGCCAGCCGGGGGATTGGGGACACTGAAGCTTTCTTT. As protein: CASRGIGDTEAFF.